Listed below are T cell receptor beta chains from one sample, sequenced in a study of cytomegalovirus exposure and HLA in healthy donors. Some clones are missing from TCRdb's copy, which holds only in-frame ones; the method was immunoSEQ multiplex PCR. The repertoire includes 150,000 to 200,000 clones, over 65% of them detected once, and less than 3.5% sits in the top ten. Sequencing input: PBMCs. Every receptor here comes from a woman aged 40 to 50 in good health and CMV-seropositive. The CDR3 runs from the conserved cysteine through the conserved F or W. A D gene is named only where the DNA matches it firmly. Only part of the rows carry a size: once, few, many, or a class if the clone is expanded.

>TRBD1|NA|TRBJ2-5|TRBV11-1
CASSLGQGAGEQYF
TGTGCCAGCAGCCTAGGACAGGGGGCGGGTGAGCAGTACTTC
>NA|NA|TRBJ2-7|TRBV19
CASSPGGRPYEQYF
TGTGCCAGTAGTCCCGGGGGGCGACCCTACGAGCAGTACTTC
>TRBD1|NA|TRBJ1-2|TRBV27
CASSFTGTGRNYGYTF
TGTGCCAGCAGTTTTACCGGGACAGGGCGAAATTATGGCTACACCTTC
>TRBD2|NA|TRBJ2-5|TRBV29-1
CSVELASGDQETQYF
TGCAGCGTTGAGCTGGCTAGCGGTGACCAAGAGACCCAGTACTTC
>TRBD1|NA|TRBJ2-5|TRBV5-1
CASRRGDSYRETQYF
TGCGCCAGCAGGCGTGGGGACAGCTATAGAGAGACCCAGTACTTC
>NA|NA|TRBJ1-6|TRBV4-3
CASSQQGFSPLNF
TGCGCCAGCAGCCAACAGGGGTTTTCACCCCTCAACTTT
>NA|NA|TRBJ1-1|TRBV4-2
CASSPDLNTEAFF
TGTGCCAGCAGCCCCGACTTGAACACTGAAGCTTTCTTT
>NA|NA|TRBJ2-3|TRBV9
CASSVDSSTDTQYF
TGTGCCAGCAGCGTAGATTCTAGCACAGATACGCAGTATTTT
>NA|NA|TRBJ1-6|TRBV18
CASSRIVSTPDNNNSPLHF
TGTGCCAGCTCACGGATCGTCTCTACTCCCGACAACAATAATTCACCCCTCCACTTT
>NA|NA|TRBJ1-5|TRBV6-5
CASSSGREGQPQHF
TGTGCCAGCAGTTCGGGCAGGGAAGGTCAGCCCCAGCATTTT
>TRBD1|few|TRBJ1-4|TRBV4-3
CASSQATGVEGNEKLFF
TGCGCCAGCAGCCAAGCGACAGGGGTGGAAGGTAATGAAAAACTGTTTTTT
>TRBD1|NA|TRBJ1-2|TRBV2
CASSRGSNYGYPF
TGTGCCAGCAGCAGGGGGTCTAACTATGGCTACCCCTTC
>TRBD1|NA|TRBJ1-2|TRBV7-9
CSSRKIPGGASGYTF
TGTTCCAGCAGAAAAATTCCAGGGGGCGCCAGTGGCTACACCTTC
>NA|few|TRBJ2-5|TRBV11-2
CASSLDRGSTRPGETQYF
TGTGCCAGCAGCTTAGATAGGGGCAGCACAAGGCCTGGGGAGACCCAGTACTTC
>NA|NA|TRBJ2-2|TRBV4-3
CASSQDRGSGELFF
TGCGCCAGCAGCCAAGATCGCGGTTCCGGGGAGCTGTTTTTT
>TRBD2|NA|TRBJ2-7|TRBV6-1
CASSEDGGRLAHTYEQYF
TGTGCCAGCAGTGAAGATGGGGGGAGACTAGCGCATACCTACGAGCAGTACTTC
>TRBD2|NA|TRBJ2-7|TRBV10-3
CAISTLAANSYEQYF
TGTGCCATCAGTACACTAGCGGCAAATTCCTACGAGCAGTACTTC
>TRBD2|few|TRBJ2-7|TRBV27
CASSLSRLANGGEQYF
TGTGCCAGCAGTTTATCCCGACTAGCTAACGGGGGCGAGCAGTACTTC
>NA|NA|TRBJ1-4|TRBV10-3
CAISESTGATNEKLFF
TGTGCCATCAGTGAGTCGACGGGGGCAACTAATGAAAAACTGTTTTTT
>TRBD1|NA|TRBJ2-7|TRBV5-1
CASSLRQGSHEQYF
TGCGCCAGCAGCTTGCGACAGGGGTCCCACGAGCAGTACTTC
>TRBD2|NA|TRBJ2-1|TRBV5-1
CASSQGLAANEQFF
TGCGCCAGCAGCCAGGGACTAGCGGCCAATGAGCAGTTCTTC
>NA|NA|TRBJ2-2|TRBV2
CASSTGQPGGELFF
TGTGCCAGCAGTACAGGACAGCCTGGCGGGGAGCTGTTTTTT
>NA|NA|TRBJ2-7|TRBV20-1
CSAGRYEQYF
TGCAGTGCGGGCCGCTACGAGCAGTACTTC
>TRBD1|once|TRBJ2-1|TRBV7-2
CASSFLGQGTEQFF
TGTGCCAGCAGCTTTTTGGGACAGGGGACCGAGCAGTTCTTC
>NA|few|TRBJ2-6|TRBV4-3
CASSQTLSGANVLTF
TGCGCCAGCAGCCAGACTCTCTCTGGGGCCAACGTCCTGACTTTC
>NA|NA|TRBJ1-1|TRBV19
CASSPPRWAEAFF
TGTGCCAGTAGCCCCCCCAGGTGGGCTGAAGCTTTCTTT
>TRBD1|NA|TRBJ1-5|TRBV19
CASSIMGTGNSNQPQHF
TGTGCCAGTAGTATCATGGGGACAGGCAATAGCAATCAGCCCCAGCATTTT
>TRBD1|NA|TRBJ1-5|TRBV6-6
CASDNYRGLNQPQHF
TGTGCCAGCGACAACTACAGGGGCCTCAATCAGCCCCAGCATTTT
>NA|NA|TRBJ1-1|TRBV7-9
CASSRAMNTEAFF
TGTGCCAGCAGCCGCGCTATGAACACTGAAGCTTTCTTT
>TRBD2|NA|TRBJ2-2|TRBV18
CASSRSGGDTGELFF
TGTGCCAGCTCACGTAGCGGGGGTGACACCGGGGAGCTGTTTTTT
>NA|NA|TRBJ1-2|TRBV7-9
CASSSSQDRPHYGYTF
TGTGCCAGCAGCTCGAGCCAGGACAGACCGCACTATGGCTACACCTTC
>NA|few|TRBJ2-7|TRBV28
CASSLMQGWSEQYF
TGTGCCAGCAGCCTTATGCAGGGCTGGTCTGAGCAGTACTTC
>NA|few|TRBJ2-3|TRBV9
CASSVGGASTDTQYF
TGTGCCAGCAGCGTAGGCGGGGCTAGCACAGATACGCAGTATTTT
>NA|NA|TRBJ1-1|TRBV7-2
CASSRGPLPNTEAFF
TGTGCCAGCAGCCGAGGCCCACTACCGAACACTGAAGCTTTCTTT
>TRBD2|NA|TRBJ2-3|TRBV10-1
CASILTLAGSSSTDTQYF
TGCGCCAGCATTTTAACCCTAGCGGGGAGTTCTAGCACAGATACGCAGTATTTT